A single sample gave rise to the 25 T cell receptor beta chains below, sequenced in a study of T-cell reconstitution after alpha-beta-depleted transplantation in children. Molecular barcoding with unique molecular identifiers was used for the TCRbeta library. TCRdb analysed the PCR reads with MiXCR anew, one entry per CDR3 protein. The sample lists under 300,000 distinct CDR3 sequences, approximately 10% occurring once. The source material was peripheral blood, sampled 180 days after TCRalphabeta/CD19-depleted stem cell transplant. The receptor set was obtained from a male patient aged 2-15 years who had a stem cell transplant for chronic granulomatous disease, so the T cells may come from the graft donor.

This clonotype has only a few counts. The V call is TRBV5-1, the J call TRBJ2-3; D possibly corresponds to TRBD1 (6 bases). The CDR3 is 14 residues long. Trimming took off 4 bases at V and 0 bases at J, with 9 bases between the two ends. CDR1 is SGHRS and CDR2 is YFSETQ in the germline V gene. The CDR3 protein is CASSIGQSTDTQYF. The DNA for the CDR3 is TGCGCCAGCAGCATCGGACAGAGCACAGATACGCAGTATTTT. Together with reference TRBV5-1 and TRBJ2-3, the CDR3 gives the full variable domain: KAGVTQTPRYLIKTRGQQVTLSCSPISGHRSVSWYQQTPGQGLQFLFEYFSETQRNKGNFPGRFSGRQFSNSRSEMNVSTLELGDSALYLCASSIGQSTDTQYFGPGTRLTVL.

This clonotype came up many times. The rearrangement links TRBV28 to TRBJ2-7, with TRBD2 identical over 8 bases. Germline values: CDR1 MDHEN, CDR2 SYDVKM. This CDR3 contains 13 residues. V trimming: 7 bases; J trimming: 2 bases; junction bases outside the gene matches: 4. In DNA form, the CDR3 reads TGTGCCAGCATGGGCGGGAGGCCCTACGAGCAGTACTTC. This translates into CASMGGRPYEQYF. The whole variable domain, filled in from reference TRBV28 and TRBJ2-7, reads DVKVTQSSRYLVKRTGEKVFLECVQDMDHENMFWYRQDPGLGLRLIYFSYDVKMKEKGDIPEGYSVSREKKERFSLILESASTNQTSMYLCASMGGRPYEQYFGPGTRLTVT.

This clonotype showed up many times. The rearrangement uses TRBV20-1 and TRBJ1-2; D not certain. CDR1 is DFQATT and CDR2 is SNEGSKA in the germline V gene (reference sequence). Trimming removed 3 bases from V and 6 bases from J, with 14 bases in between. This CDR3 has 13 residues. The CDR3 reads CSASRRRADGYTF. CDR3 nucleotides: TGCAGTGCTAGCCGACGCCGCGCGGATGGCTACACCTTC.

In the case of this clonotype: A read error may produce the germline difference seen at one junction end. The genes are TRBV7-6 and TRBJ2-7, with TRBD2 matching over 10 bases. The length of the CDR3 is 14 residues. Germline assignment: CDR1 SGHVS and CDR2 FNYEAQ. CDR3 protein: CASSLLAGAYEQHF. CDR3 nucleotide sequence: TGTGCCAGCAGCTTACTAGCGGGAGCTTATGAGCAGCACTTC.

There are many counts of this clonotype. This chain connects TRBV21-1 to TRBJ2-5; the table assigns TRBD1, which was not confirmed against the DNA. TRBV21-1 is classified as a pseudogene. The CDR3 is made up of 12 amino acids. CDR3 loop: CALLRGHETQYF. CDR3 sequence (DNA): TGTGCCTTGCTTAGGGGGCATGAGACCCAGTACTTC.

This clonotype was detected only once. A read error may explain this, as a much larger clone is one base away. The chain has TRBV18 and TRBJ2-7, with TRBD1 matching 8 bases. Germline-derived CDR1 and CDR2 are KGHSH and LQKENI. CDR3 size: 14 residues. CDR3 coding DNA: TGTGCCAGCTCACCACTTCAGGGGGCCTACGAGCCGTACTTC. It codes for CASSPLQGAYEPYF.

As regards this clonotype: A much larger clone is a single base away; this may be a read error. The chain links TRBV9 to TRBJ2-1; D gene unclear. CDR1 is SGDLS, CDR2 YYNGEE, per germline. The CDR3 spans 15 residues. With 4 bases removed from V and 9 bases from J, the gap between germline ends came to 20 bases. The CDR3, as DNA: TGTGCCAGCAGCCCCCTGGGCGCGACGGTCAGTGAGCAGTTCTTC. Protein sequence: CASSPLGATVSEQFF.

This clonotype was counted many times. The rearrangement links TRBV27 to TRBJ2-7, with TRBD2 matching over 7 bases. With 5 bases clipped from V and 6 bases from J, the junction kept 13 bases outside the gene matches. CDR3 length equals 15 residues. Germline lookup yields CDR1 MNHEY and CDR2 SMNVEV (reference sequence). The CDR3 DNA reads TGTGCCAGCAGTCCCCTAGGGCGGGAGATGGTCGAGCAGTACTTC. This codes for CASSPLGREMVEQYF.

In this sample, this clonotype turned up many times. V is TRBV5-1 and J is TRBJ1-4, with 8 positions matching TRBD1. This CDR3 comprises 16 residues. Trimming took 4 bases from V and 7 from J; bases not matched to a gene: 12. CDR1 is SGHRS and CDR2 is YFSETQ in the germline V gene. The CDR3 nucleotides are TGCGCCAGCAGCACGGGACAGGCCGGAAAGGGTGAAAAACTGTTTTTT. Translated, it gives CASSTGQAGKGEKLFF.

The sample holds many counts of this clonotype. The chain combines TRBV5-1 with TRBJ2-1; TRBD1 or TRBD2 may be the D gene (5 bases each). The V gene lost 0 bases and the J gene lost 0 bases, with 7 bases spanning the gap. The CDR3 has 15 residues. CDR1 and CDR2 (germline): SGHRS, YFSETQ. This CDR3 is CASSLDGTSYNEQFF. DNA for the CDR3: TGCGCCAGCAGCTTGGACGGGACCTCCTACAATGAGCAGTTCTTC.

The chain links TRBV3-1 to TRBJ2-7; D unclear. Germline assignment: CDR1 LGHDT and CDR2 YNNKEL (reference sequence). Trimming stripped 1 base from V and 2 bases from J, with 12 bases between. The length of the CDR3 is 15 residues. Here the CDR3 reads CASSQAQTVTYEQYF. CDR3 nucleotide sequence: TGTGCCAGCAGCCAAGCGCAAACGGTTACCTACGAGCAGTACTTC.

This clonotype showed up many times. The V call is TRBV6-5, the J call TRBJ2-7; D gene ambiguous. The V end lost 4 bases, the J end lost 2 bases, and 9 bases lay between the germline ends. The CDR3 contains 13 residues. Germline V gives CDR1 MNHEY, CDR2 SVGAGI. The CDR3 nucleotides are TGTGCCAGCAGTTCGCGGCCTACCTACGAGCAGTACTTC. Residues: CASSSRPTYEQYF.

This chain joins TRBV19 and TRBJ1-2; 8 bases match TRBD1. The CDR3 consists of 16 residues. After removal of 7 bases from V and 0 bases from J, the junction contained 10 bases not matched to a gene. Germline assignment: CDR1 LNHDA and CDR2 SQIVND (reference sequence). In DNA form, the CDR3 reads TGTGCCAGTACTCCGGGACAGGTTCTTACTAACTATGGCTACACCTTC. Protein: CASTPGQVLTNYGYTF. Full variable domain (remainder filled in from reference TRBV19 and TRBJ1-2): DGGITQSPKYLFRKEGQNVTLSCEQNLNHDAMYWYRQDPGQGLRLIYYSQIVNDFQKGDIAEGYSVSREKKESFPLTVTSAQKNPTAFYLCASTPGQVLTNYGYTFGSGTRLTVV.

About this clonotype itself: One end of the junction varies from germline; a read error may be responsible. V usage is TRBV2 and J usage is TRBJ1-5, with a tentative D call TRBD1 (6 bases). CDR1 and CDR2 from the germline V gene are SNHLY and FYNNEI. The CDR3 covers 12 residues. Written as DNA, the CDR3 is TGTGCCAGCAGGGACAGTGATCAGCCCAAGCATTTT. Its translation: CASRDSDQPKHF.

This clonotype has a count of ten or more. V gene TRBV20-1 combines with J gene TRBJ2-7; 8 positions match TRBD2. The CDR3 covers 12 residues. V shed 4 bases and J 6 bases; nucleotides not matched to a gene: 5. Germline V gene data show CDR1 as DFQATT and CDR2 as SNEGSKA (reference sequence). CDR3 sequence (DNA): TGCAGTGCTATTCCGGGAGGGAGCGAGCAGTACTTC. This encodes CSAIPGGSEQYF.

This clonotype was seen a handful of times. This chain links TRBV21-1 with TRBJ2-3. TRBV21-1 has pseudogene status. This CDR3 comprises 15 residues. CDR3 loop: CASSTNTESTDTQYF. For the CDR3, the DNA is TGTGCCAGCAGCACTAATACTGAGAGCACAGATACGCAGTATTTT.

Ten or more counts support this clonotype. V usage is TRBV6-5 and J usage is TRBJ1-1, with D unresolved. The CDR3 spans 13 residues. CDR1 is MNHEY, CDR2 SVGAGI, per germline. V was cut by 0 bases and J by 6 bases, with 8 bases left in between. The CDR3 is CASSYSHGSEAFF. CDR3 sequence (DNA): TGTGCCAGCAGTTACTCTCATGGTTCTGAAGCTTTCTTT.

In its sample, this clonotype was seen a few times. This chain joins TRBV12-3 or TRBV12-4 and TRBJ1-5; D may be TRBD1 (6 bases). The CDR3 loop spans 19 amino acids. Trimming cost V 5 bases and J 0 bases, with 23 bases left between them. The CDR3 loop is CASSAPGHVSEISNQPQHF. CDR3 nucleotide sequence: TGTGCCAGCAGTGCACCGGGACACGTTTCCGAGATTAGCAATCAGCCCCAGCATTTT.

This clonotype has at least ten counts. DNA of the CDR3: TGCGCCAGCAGCCAGCTACCTTACGGTACCTACGAGCAGTACTTC. It specifies CASSQLPYGTYEQYF. This rearrangement joins TRBV4-3 to TRBJ2-7, with D uncertain. Trimming cost V 3 bases and J 2 bases, with 14 bases left between them. This CDR3 spans 15 amino acids. Germline V gene sequence: CDR1 LGHNA, CDR2 YSLEER.

This clonotype came up many times. The chain couples TRBV18 to TRBJ1-3; possible D gene TRBD1, 5 bases. The CDR3 consists of 16 residues. The V end lost 3 bases, the J end lost 3 bases, and 15 bases lay between the germline ends. Germline CDR1 KGHSH, CDR2 LQKENI. The CDR3 protein is CASSPLGEGLGNTIYF. The CDR3 DNA sequence: TGTGCCAGCTCACCCCTAGGTGAGGGACTTGGAAACACCATATATTTT.

This clonotype was detected ten times or more. The chain uses TRBV4-3 and TRBJ2-3; D gene unclear. Germline CDR1 reads LGHNA; CDR2 reads YSLEER. The CDR3 is made up of 15 amino acids. Trimming took 0 bases from V and 6 from J, leaving 13 bases between them. The CDR3 bases are TGCGCCAGCAGCCAAGATTTCCGGTTGTGGGATACGCAGTATTTT. This sequence encodes CASSQDFRLWDTQYF.

This clonotype was recorded a few times. CDR3 residues: CASSQVWGRGEQYF. The CDR3 DNA reads as TGTGCCAGCAGCCAAGTCTGGGGACGAGGCGAGCAGTACTTC. The chain carries TRBV3-1 and TRBJ2-7, with D perhaps given as TRBD1 or TRBD2 (5 bases each). V was pared by 1 base and J by 6 bases, with 13 bases between. This CDR3 region has 14 residues. The germline gives CDR1 LGHDT, CDR2 YNNKEL (reference sequence).

This clonotype was observed at least ten times. V usage is TRBV4-2 and J usage is TRBJ1-1; 8 bases are shared with TRBD1. V lost 1 base and J lost 5; bases outside the gene matches: 6. The CDR3 has 15 residues. Germline CDR1 and CDR2: LGHNA and YNFKEQ. CDR3 nucleotides: TGTGCCAGCAGCCAAGCCGGACAGGGCGGAACTGAAGCTTTCTTT. It translates to CASSQAGQGGTEAFF.

The chain couples TRBV4-1 to TRBJ2-3; D may be TRBD2 (5 bases). CDR3 length: 17 residues. Trimming left V 0 bases short and J 0 bases short, with 13 bases between. CDR1 is MGHRA, CDR2 YSYEKL, per germline. CDR3 in amino acids: CASSQEGSGTSTDTQYF. In DNA form, the CDR3 reads TGCGCCAGCAGCCAAGAGGGGAGCGGAACTAGCACAGATACGCAGTATTTT.

This clonotype has at least ten counts. This rearrangement joins TRBV12-3 or TRBV12-4 to TRBJ2-7; D possibly corresponds to TRBD2 (6 bases). Trimming left V 8 bases short and J 3 bases short, with 11 bases between. The CDR3 is 12 amino acids. In DNA, the CDR3 is TGTGCCAGCTCTGGCGGGGTCTACGAGCAGTACTTC. Protein: CASSGGVYEQYF.